The clone carrying this T cell receptor beta chain came up once. Its specificity is not known. This sample was included in a study of cytomegalovirus exposure and HLA in healthy donors. Primers for the PCR totalled 60 Vbeta and 13 Jbeta. Produced via immunoSEQ multiplex PCR; TCRdb's table is partial and in-frame only. The table records some 110,000 clones, 60% to 80% of them present only once. Regarding the study as a whole: Versus the approximately 700-donor mean, an Asian-associated ancestry cluster reportedly showed fewer N-insertions in a later analysis. An analysis was carried out at a later point. It showed that HLA-associated TCR beta chains were more clonally expanded than equally common non-associated chains.

There are 14 residues in the CDR3. V lost 1 base to trimming and J lost 6 bases, with 11 bases between them. Germline V gene data show CDR1 as LGHNA and CDR2 as YSLEER. The J gene is TRBJ2-3, the V gene TRBV4-3, with no clear D. Sequencing was carried out using PBMCs. The receptor was derived from a man aged 50-59 years in good health and CMV-seropositive. This chain's CDR3 is CASSQAEKRDTQYF. The CDR3 bases are TGCGCCAGCAGCCAAGCGGAGAAGAGGGATACGCAGTATTTT.